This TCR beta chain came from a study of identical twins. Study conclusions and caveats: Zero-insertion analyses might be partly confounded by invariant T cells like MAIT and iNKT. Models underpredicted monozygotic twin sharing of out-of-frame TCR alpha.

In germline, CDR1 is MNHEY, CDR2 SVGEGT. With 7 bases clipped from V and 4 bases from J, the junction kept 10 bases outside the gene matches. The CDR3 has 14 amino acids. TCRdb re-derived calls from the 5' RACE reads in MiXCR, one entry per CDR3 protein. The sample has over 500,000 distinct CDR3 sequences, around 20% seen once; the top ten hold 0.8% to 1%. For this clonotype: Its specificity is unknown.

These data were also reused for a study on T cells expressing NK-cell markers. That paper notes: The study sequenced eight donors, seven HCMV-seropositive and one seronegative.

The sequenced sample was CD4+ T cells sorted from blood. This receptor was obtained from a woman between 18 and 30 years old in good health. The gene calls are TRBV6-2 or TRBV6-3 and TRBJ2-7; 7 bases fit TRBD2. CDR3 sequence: CASTPRGGGYEQYF. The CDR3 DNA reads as TGTGCCAGCACTCCCCGTGGGGGAGGGTACGAGCAGTACTTC.